The present T cell receptor (beta chain) was sequenced within a study of OX40 agonist ivuxolimab in advanced cancers. Across the study: The diagnoses of dose-escalation patients were hepatocellular carcinoma, melanoma, renal cell or head and neck cancer. Study conclusions and caveats: CD4+ T cells averaged fewer expanded clones than CD8+ T cells. Low normalized T-cell clonal expansion was also seen in some nonresponders.

The method was immunoSEQ multiplex PCR; TCRdb's version includes in-frame clones alone and lacks a portion of them. The sample includes tens of thousands of clones, 70% to 90% seen only once; the top ten take around 1.8%. Exclusion of a patient followed from autoimmune disease history or systemic immunosuppression. As concerns this clone: Antigen specificity is unknown.

Trimming removed 7 bases from V and 1 base from J, with 6 bases in between. Germline assignment: CDR1 GTSNPN and CDR2 SVGIG (reference sequence). The CDR3 loop spans 11 amino acids. This sequence joins TRBV30 and TRBJ2-3; no definite D call. The receptor comes from an adult with an advanced solid tumor such as melanoma, head and neck, liver or kidney cancer. Source: CD4+ or CD8+ T cells sorted from blood, taken in a trial of the OX40 agonist ivuxolimab. CDR3 sequence reads: CASGGTDTQYF. The CDR3 nucleotides are TGTGCCTCGGGCGGCACAGATACGCAGTATTTT.